These 29 T cell receptor beta chains came from one sample sequenced in a study of blood T cell repertoires in COVID-19. TCRdb's table, derived via immunoSEQ multiplex PCR, lists solely in-frame clones and lacks some. The sample has 150,000 or so clones, about nine tenths seen once. The material sequenced was PBMCs or T cells enriched from blood (not recorded which). The receptors stem from a woman aged 40 to 50 who had been exposed to COVID-19.

The chain combines TRBV6-5 with TRBJ2-1; maybe TRBD2 (5 bases). CDR3 length: 12 amino acids. Germline V gene data show CDR1 as MNHEY and CDR2 as SVGAGI. CDR3 sequence reads: CSGESSYNEQFF. The CDR3 nucleotides are TGTAGCGGAGAGAGCTCCTACAATGAGCAGTTCTTC.

The rearrangement joins TRBV10-3 to TRBJ1-1, with 11 bases fitting TRBD1. The CDR3 is 14 amino acids. The germline CDR1 and CDR2 sequences are ENHRY and SYGVKD. The V segment lost 11 bases and the J segment 7 bases; nucleotides outside the gene matches: 12. Here the CDR3 DNA reads TGTGCCGCCCAAATTGGGACAGGGGGGTTTGAAGCTTTCTTT. Translation: CAAQIGTGGFEAFF.

The rearrangement links TRBV2 to TRBJ2-7; D is undetermined. The CDR3 length is 17 residues. The V gene lost 3 bases and the J gene lost 0 bases, with 18 bases spanning the gap. Looked up from germline, CDR1 is SNHLY and CDR2 is FYNNEI. CDR3 sequence reads: CASSDPLLRRSSYEQYF. In DNA form, the CDR3 reads TGTGCCAGCAGTGATCCCCTACTGAGACGGAGCTCCTACGAGCAGTACTTC.

CDR3 coding DNA: TGTGCCAGTAGGCCTCCGGAGGCAAATGGAAACACCATATATTTT. Residues: CASRPPEANGNTIYF. The rearrangement uses TRBV19 and TRBJ1-3; D gene ambiguous. Trimming took 6 bases from V and 3 from J, leaving 15 bases between them. Germline CDR1 is LNHDA and CDR2 is SQIVND (reference sequence). The CDR3 is made up of 15 amino acids.

The chain recombines TRBV18 with TRBJ2-7; weak D call: TRBD2 (7 bases). Germline CDR1 KGHSH, CDR2 LQKENI. CDR3 size: 16 residues. Between the trimmed V and J ends, which lost 2 bases and 0 bases, there was a span of 14 bases. The CDR3 region has the DNA TGTGCCAGCTCACCAGAGAACGGGGGGCACTCCTACGAGCAGTACTTC. Translation: CASSPENGGHSYEQYF. The full variable domain, in which reference TRBV18 and TRBJ2-7 provide the parts outside the CDR3, is NAGVMQNPRHLVRRRGQEARLRCSPMKGHSHVYWYRQLPEEGLKFMVYLQKENIIDESGMPKERFSAEFPKEGPSILRIQQVVRGDSAAYFCASSPENGGHSYEQYFGPGTRLTVT.

The CDR3: CSVARGYEQYF. As DNA, the CDR3 is TGCAGCGTAGCCAGGGGTTACGAGCAGTACTTC. The rearrangement uses TRBV29-1 and TRBJ2-7; possible D gene TRBD1, 6 bases. Deletions cut 6 bases from V and 4 bases from J, with 10 bases between. CDR1 is SQVTM and CDR2 is ANQGSEA in the germline V gene. The CDR3 is 11 amino acids.

This chain joins TRBV28 and TRBJ2-7, with unresolved D. This CDR3 region has 11 residues. CDR1 and CDR2 (germline): MDHEN, SYDVKM. Trimming took 3 bases from V and 2 from J, leaving 2 bases between them. In DNA form, the CDR3 reads TGTGCCAGCAGTTTTACCTACGAGCAGTACTTC. This codes for CASSFTYEQYF.

The CDR3 spells CASSVALQGETEAFF. CDR3 nucleotide sequence: TGTGCCAGCAGCGTAGCGTTACAGGGGGAGACTGAAGCTTTCTTT. V and J are TRBV9 and TRBJ1-1; 8 positions match TRBD1. After removal of 0 bases from V and 5 bases from J, the junction contained 6 bases not matched to a gene. Germline-derived CDR1 and CDR2 are SGDLS and YYNGEE. The CDR3 extends over 15 amino acids.

The rearrangement joins TRBV3-1 (or the pseudogene TRBV3-2) to TRBJ2-1, with D possibly TRBD2 on 5 matching bases. The CDR3 contains 16 residues. Per germline, CDR1 LGHDT and CDR2 YNNKEL (reference sequence). Trimming removed 5 bases from V and 0 bases from J, with 14 bases in between. In DNA, the CDR3 is TGTGCCAGCAGCGACATTAGCGAGAGCTCCTACAATGAGCAGTTCTTC. It encodes CASSDISESSYNEQFF.

This rearrangement joins TRBV27 to TRBJ1-1, with 8 bases identical to TRBD1. Germline CDR1 and CDR2: MNHEY and SMNVEV (reference sequence). The CDR3 contains 14 residues. V dropped 4 bases and J dropped 2; count of bases not matched to a gene: 3. The CDR3 DNA reads as TGTGCCAGCAGTTCCGGACAGGGAAACACTGAAGCTTTCTTT. Translated: CASSSGQGNTEAFF.

This chain links TRBV5-1 with TRBJ1-1; possible D gene TRBD1, 6 bases. This CDR3 comprises 13 residues. V lost 3 bases, J lost 7 bases, and 13 bases lay in between. The germline gives CDR1 SGHRS, CDR2 YFSETQ. The CDR3 DNA sequence: TGCGCCAGCAGCTACTACCGGGACAATGAAGCTTTCTTT. Protein product: CASSYYRDNEAFF.

This rearrangement joins TRBV29-1 to TRBJ2-5; D remains ambiguous. From germline, CDR1 is SQVTM and CDR2 ANQGSEA. The CDR3 spans 14 residues. The ends were cut back, 3 bases at V and 4 bases at J, with 15 bases in the middle. As DNA, the CDR3 is TGCAGCGTTGAGGGCAGGTCGGCGAGAGAGACCCAGTACTTC. This translates into CSVEGRSARETQYF.

V usage is TRBV7-8 and J usage is TRBJ1-2; a possible D gene is TRBD1 (5 bases). Trimming cost V 5 bases and J 3 bases, with 16 bases left between them. The germline V gene encodes CDR1 SGHVS and CDR2 FQNEAQ. There are 15 residues in the CDR3. The CDR3 region has the DNA TGTGCCAGCAGCCCCCTCCGTACGGGGGACTATGGCTACACCTTC. Translated, it gives CASSPLRTGDYGYTF.

Regarding this clone: This sample also contains other DNA sequences that code for the same CDR3. The chain combines TRBV27 with TRBJ2-7; TRBD1 agrees at 8 bases. The CDR3 totals 11 residues. The V gene's germline CDR1 is MNHEY and CDR2 SMNVEV (reference sequence). V trimming: 6 bases; J trimming: 6 bases; junction bases outside the gene matches: 1. The CDR3 loop reads CASRTGAEQYF. The DNA for the CDR3 is TGTGCCAGCAGGACAGGGGCCGAGCAGTACTTC.

The rearrangement links TRBV11-2 to TRBJ1-2; TRBD1 agrees at 7 bases. This CDR3 comprises 13 residues. Germline CDR1 is SGHAT and CDR2 is FQNNGV. After removal of 1 base from V and 6 bases from J, the junction contained 2 bases not matched to a gene. The CDR3 loop reads CASSLVTGDGYTF. The CDR3 nucleotides are TGTGCCAGCAGCTTAGTTACAGGGGATGGCTACACCTTC.

The count of this clone is one. This sequence joins TRBV12-5 and TRBJ2-7; a possible D gene is TRBD2 (6 bases). The CDR3 is 15 amino acids. Germline V gene data show CDR1 as LGHNT and CDR2 as FRNRAP. Trimming took 4 bases from V and 4 from J, leaving 17 bases between them. Written as DNA, the CDR3 is TGTGCTAGTGGTTCCTCCGGGACTCTCATGTACGAGCAGTACTTC. Translation gives CASGSSGTLMYEQYF.

This rearrangement joins TRBV6-5 to TRBJ1-1; D is unresolved. Deletions cut 7 bases from V and 1 base from J, with 7 bases between. CDR1 MNHEY and CDR2 SVGAGI come from the germline V gene. This CDR3 is 12 amino acids long. CDR3 bases: TGTGCCAGCAACCGACAGAACACTGAAGCTTTCTTT. It encodes CASNRQNTEAFF.

This chain connects TRBV18 to TRBJ1-2; D remains ambiguous. CDR1 and CDR2 (germline): KGHSH, LQKENI. This CDR3 has 15 residues. The germline V and J ends were trimmed by 7 bases and 4 bases, with 19 bases remaining between them. CDR3 region: CASFTEDSPSYGYTF. DNA of the CDR3: TGTGCCAGCTTCACCGAGGATTCTCCTAGCTATGGCTACACCTTC.

This clone has only a few counts. This sequence joins TRBV3-1 (or the pseudogene TRBV3-2) and TRBJ1-5; 8 bases align to TRBD1. The junction had 6 bases not matched to a gene; V was cut back by 1 base and J by 7 bases. This CDR3 has 15 amino acids. Germline V gene sequence: CDR1 LGHDT, CDR2 YNNKEL (reference sequence). The CDR3 loop is CASSQGTGLRQPQHF. CDR3 DNA sequence: TGTGCCAGCAGCCAAGGGACAGGGCTGAGGCAGCCCCAGCATTTT.

This clone was recorded many times. CDR3 coding DNA: TGTGCCAGCAGCCGATCGGGCGGAGGGCGCCACGAGCAGTACTTC. This translates into CASSRSGGGRHEQYF. V usage is TRBV3-1 (or the pseudogene TRBV3-2) and J usage is TRBJ2-7, with D tentatively TRBD2 (6 bases). The germline V gene has CDR1 LGHDT and CDR2 YNNKEL (reference sequence). This CDR3 comprises 15 residues. Trimming pared 4 bases from V and 5 bases from J, leaving 18 bases between.

The V and J genes are TRBV9 and TRBJ1-3; a possible D gene is TRBD1 (6 bases). The CDR3 sequence is 14 residues long. Germline CDR1 is SGDLS and CDR2 is YYNGEE. Trimming removed 3 bases from V and 3 bases from J, with 10 bases in between. The CDR3 loop is CASSAHRVGNTIYF. DNA for the CDR3: TGTGCCAGCAGCGCCCACAGGGTTGGAAACACCATATATTTT.

The sample holds a few counts of this clone. The chain couples TRBV7-2 to TRBJ1-1, with 10 bases lining up with TRBD1. The CDR3 has 16 amino acids. The ends lost 5 bases at V and 3 bases at J; junction bases unmatched: 9. Germline V gives CDR1 SGHTA, CDR2 FQGNSA. The CDR3: CASSHAFGTGDTEAFF. DNA of the CDR3: TGTGCCAGCAGCCATGCTTTCGGGACAGGGGACACTGAAGCTTTCTTT.

The rearrangement joins TRBV27 to TRBJ2-7, with D possibly being TRBD2 (7 bases). Looked up from germline, CDR1 is MNHEY and CDR2 is SMNVEV (reference sequence). The CDR3 contains 12 residues. Deletions cut 8 bases from V and 4 bases from J, with 12 bases between. CDR3 in amino acids: CASRGALYEQYF. The CDR3 DNA sequence: TGTGCCAGCCGGGGGGCGCTTTACGAGCAGTACTTC.

The chain uses TRBV9 and TRBJ2-1; D gene uncertain. V lost 4 bases and J 8 bases, leaving 19 bases between the germline ends. The CDR3 is 15 amino acids. Germline CDR1 SGDLS, CDR2 YYNGEE. In DNA, the CDR3 is TGTGCCAGCAGCCCAGCGCCAAACTCCGGCGATGAGCAGTTCTTC. This translates into CASSPAPNSGDEQFF.

V gene TRBV27 combines with J gene TRBJ2-7, with D possibly TRBD1 on 5 matching bases. The CDR3 extends over 14 amino acids. Germline V gene lookup returns CDR1 MNHEY and CDR2 SMNVEV (reference sequence). The ends were cut back, 5 bases at V and 3 bases at J, with 14 bases in the middle. The CDR3 loop reads CASSRIQEHYEQYF. CDR3 DNA sequence: TGTGCCAGCAGTCGAATACAGGAGCACTACGAGCAGTACTTC.

The chain carries TRBV28 and TRBJ2-7; TRBD2 aligns across 7 bases. Germline V CDR1 and CDR2: MDHEN, SYDVKM. The V and J ends lost 2 bases and 0 bases, in that order; junction bases with no gene match: 13. The CDR3 covers 18 residues. This CDR3 reads CASSLNPSFSSGSYEQYF. Here the CDR3 DNA reads TGTGCCAGCAGTTTAAACCCCTCCTTTTCTAGCGGCTCCTACGAGCAGTACTTC.

The gene calls are TRBV9 and TRBJ2-7; D is ambiguous. This CDR3 contains 14 residues. Germline values: CDR1 SGDLS, CDR2 YYNGEE. Trimming removed 0 bases from V and 5 bases from J, with 12 bases in between. This CDR3 reads CASSVDGRSNEQYF. CDR3 in DNA: TGTGCCAGCAGCGTAGATGGCAGGTCCAACGAGCAGTACTTC.

The chain employs TRBV7-3 and TRBJ2-1; 11 nucleotides line up with TRBD2. Unmatched junction bases numbered 4, after V lost 5 bases and J lost 7 bases. The CDR3 is made up of 14 amino acids. Germline values: CDR1 SGHTA, CDR2 FQGTGA. The CDR3 nucleotides read TGTGCCAGCAGCACGGGACTAGCGGATAATGAGCAGTTCTTC. Protein: CASSTGLADNEQFF.

This clone was recorded only once. The chain is built from TRBV28 and TRBJ2-4; D is perhaps TRBD1 (6 bases). Germline V gene lookup returns CDR1 MDHEN and CDR2 SYDVKM. V lost 5 bases and J lost 2, with 16 bases in between. This CDR3 is built from 16 residues. The CDR3: CASSPRQEPTKNIQYF. The DNA for the CDR3 is TGTGCCAGCAGTCCCCGACAGGAACCCACCAAAAACATTCAGTACTTC.